What follows are 8 T cell receptor beta chains derived from one specimen sequenced in a study of Ad26.COV2.S vaccination and SARS-CoV-2 variants. Sample treatment: around 19 received Ad26.COV2.S at low or high dose, single or two shots; 5 received placebo; per-sample allocation not given. Specimens were obtained on day 63 following the first vaccine or placebo injection. The table came from immunoSEQ multiplex PCR; TCRdb's copy has only in-frame clones and leaves some out. In the table there are 300,000 to 400,000 clones, around 85% of which are singletons. The sequences come from peripheral blood, collected in a trial of Ad26.COV2.S vaccine versus placebo. Source of these receptors: a person aged 18-60 years who received the Ad26.COV2.S COVID-19 vaccine or a placebo.

This chain joins TRBV7-9 and TRBJ2-1; weak D call: TRBD2 (6 bases). The length of the CDR3 is 14 residues. With 2 bases removed from V and 8 bases from J, the gap between germline ends came to 13 bases. Looked up from germline, CDR1 is SEHNR and CDR2 is FQNEAQ (reference sequence). The CDR3 loop is CASSLQRAADEQFF. DNA for the CDR3: TGTGCCAGCAGCTTACAGCGGGCTGCCGATGAGCAGTTCTTC.

The genes are TRBV18 and TRBJ2-3, with no clear D. The CDR3 runs 13 residues. V lost 1 base, J lost 1 base, and 3 bases lay in between. The V gene's germline CDR1 is KGHSH and CDR2 LQKENI. CDR3: CASSPRGTDTQYF. As DNA, the CDR3 is TGTGCCAGCTCACCACGCGGCACAGATACGCAGTATTTT. Combining the CDR3 with reference TRBV18 and TRBJ2-3 gives the whole variable domain NAGVMQNPRHLVRRRGQEARLRCSPMKGHSHVYWYRQLPEEGLKFMVYLQKENIIDESGMPKERFSAEFPKEGPSILRIQQVVRGDSAAYFCASSPRGTDTQYFGPGTRLTVL.

The rearrangement uses TRBV4-2 and TRBJ1-1; 8 nucleotides match TRBD1. CDR1 and CDR2 (germline): LGHNA, YNFKEQ. This CDR3 is built from 19 residues. The junction had 16 bases not matched to a gene; V was cut back by 0 bases and J by 4 bases. CDR3 nucleotide sequence: TGTGCCAGCAGCCAAGAGTGGGGCAGGGGGCGAGATGGGGTCACTGAAGCTTTCTTT. Translating it yields CASSQEWGRGRDGVTEAFF.

The chain carries TRBV27 and TRBJ1-5, with no clear D. The CDR3 runs to 18 residues. Trimming stripped 6 bases from V and 0 bases from J, with 21 bases between. CDR1 is MNHEY, CDR2 SMNVEV, per germline (reference sequence). CDR3 in DNA: TGTGCCAGCAGAGAGTCCGGGGTTACTGCCCGTAGCAATCAGCCCCAGCATTTT. This gives the protein CASRESGVTARSNQPQHF.

This chain links TRBV5-1 with TRBJ1-6; D might be TRBD1 (5 bases). V was pared by 4 bases and J by 9 bases, with 17 bases between. Per germline, CDR1 SGHRS and CDR2 YFSETQ. The CDR3 consists of 15 residues. The CDR3 bases are TGCGCCAGCAGCCCGACTGGAGGGGTCGGTTCACCCCTCCACTTT. Its protein product is CASSPTGGVGSPLHF. The variable domain in full, with the rest retrieved from reference TRBV5-1 and TRBJ1-6, is KAGVTQTPRYLIKTRGQQVTLSCSPISGHRSVSWYQQTPGQGLQFLFEYFSETQRNKGNFPGRFSGRQFSNSRSEMNVSTLELGDSALYLCASSPTGGVGSPLHFGNGTRLTVT.

The chain uses TRBV27 and TRBJ2-7, with D tentatively TRBD2 (7 bases). Germline V gene data show CDR1 as MNHEY and CDR2 as SMNVEV (reference sequence). V lost 2 bases to trimming and J lost 0 bases, with 17 bases between them. The CDR3 length is 17 residues. In DNA form, the CDR3 reads TGTGCCAGCAGTTTAGAGTGGGGGGCGGGGGACTCCTACGAGCAGTACTTC. Amino acid sequence: CASSLEWGAGDSYEQYF.

The chain links TRBV2 to TRBJ2-2; no clear D gene. The V end was cut by 5 bases, the J end by 7 bases, with 11 bases between. The CDR3 runs 13 residues. Germline values: CDR1 SNHLY, CDR2 FYNNEI. CDR3 nucleotide sequence: TGTGCCAGCAGTCCTCAAATAAACGGGGAGCTGTTTTTT. Its translation: CASSPQINGELFF.

The chain has TRBV7-2 and TRBJ2-7; D gene ambiguous. CDR1 and CDR2 (germline): SGHTA, FQGNSA. The V gene lost 4 bases and the J gene lost 6 bases, with 13 bases spanning the gap. The CDR3 runs to 13 residues. CDR3 nucleotide sequence: TGTGCCAGCAGCTCCAGCGCCGGGCTCGAGCAGTACTTC. Its translation is CASSSSAGLEQYF.